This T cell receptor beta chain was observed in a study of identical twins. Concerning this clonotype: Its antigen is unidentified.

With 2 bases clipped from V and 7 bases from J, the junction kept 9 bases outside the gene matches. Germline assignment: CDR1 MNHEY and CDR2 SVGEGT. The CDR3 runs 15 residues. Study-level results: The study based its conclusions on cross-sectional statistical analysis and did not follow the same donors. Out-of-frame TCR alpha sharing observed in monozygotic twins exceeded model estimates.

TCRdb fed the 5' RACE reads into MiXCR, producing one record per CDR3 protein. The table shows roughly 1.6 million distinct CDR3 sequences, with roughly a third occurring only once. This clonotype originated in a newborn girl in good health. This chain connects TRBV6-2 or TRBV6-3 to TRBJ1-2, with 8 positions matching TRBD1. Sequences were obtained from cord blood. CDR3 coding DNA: TGTGCCAGCAGTTACCTTGGACAGGGCATCTCTGGCTACACCTTC. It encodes CASSYLGQGISGYTF.